This TCR beta chain was obtained from a study of blood T cell repertoires in COVID-19. Looking at the study overall: Acute and convalescent COVID-19 specimens originated in the United States, Italy and Spain. The analysed material was cDNA or gDNA that came from T cells, B-cell-depleted T cells, or PBMCs.

Per the original methods: The assay estimated nucleated cells by amplifying reference gene primers. The repertoire was sequenced with immunoSEQ multiplex PCR; TCRdb's copy has only in-frame clones and lacks some. V and J calls and clone size are those listed in that table; D and trimming were worked out from the DNA. The profile covers about 160,000 clones, with about 77% appearing a single time and more than 11% taken by the ten largest. This clone appeared once. Material: peripheral blood. The TCR sequence derives from a woman older than 75 with acute or convalescent COVID-19.

The CDR3 region has the DNA TGTGCCAGCAGTTACAAGGGGGCATCTAACTATGGCTACACCTTC. Amino acids: CASSYKGASNYGYTF. V usage is TRBV3-1 (or the pseudogene TRBV3-2) and J usage is TRBJ1-2; 7 bases match TRBD1. The CDR3 runs to 15 residues. V trimming: 6 bases; J trimming: 0 bases; junction bases outside the gene matches: 7. From germline, CDR1 is LGHDT and CDR2 YNNKEL (reference sequence).